What follows is one TCR beta chain and its context. These data come from a study of blood T cell repertoires in COVID-19. Study-level information: COVID-19 samples, acute and convalescent, were from the United States, Italy and Spain. PBMCs, B-cell-depleted T cells, or T cells were the source of the cDNA or gDNA that made up the material.

The protocol was immunoSEQ multiplex PCR, while the TCRdb copy is restricted to in-frame clones and leaves out a portion. The sample contains about 220,000 clones, 84% of which appear only once. In germline, CDR1 is SGHAT, CDR2 FQNNGV. The CDR3 runs 18 residues. The V end lost 1 base, the J end lost 0 bases, and 13 bases lay between the germline ends. This TCR was sampled from a woman in her sixties with acute or convalescent COVID-19. The specimen was peripheral blood. The chain links TRBV11-2 to TRBJ1-6, with a possible D match to TRBD1 (6 bases). The CDR3 sequence: CASSLGDRIPSYNSPLHF. CDR3 DNA: TGTGCCAGCAGCTTAGGCGACAGGATTCCCTCCTATAATTCACCCCTCCACTTT.